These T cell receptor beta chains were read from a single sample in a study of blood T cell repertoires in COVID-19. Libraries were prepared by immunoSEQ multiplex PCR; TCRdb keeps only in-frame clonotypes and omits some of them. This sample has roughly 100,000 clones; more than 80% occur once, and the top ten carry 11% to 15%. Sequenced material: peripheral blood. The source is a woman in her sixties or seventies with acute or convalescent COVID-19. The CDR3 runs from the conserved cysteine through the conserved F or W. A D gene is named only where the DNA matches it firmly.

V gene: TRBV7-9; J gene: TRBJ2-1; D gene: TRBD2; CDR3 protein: CASSSGLAGDEQFF; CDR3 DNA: TGTGCCAGCAGCTCGGGACTAGCGGGGGATGAGCAGTTCTTC
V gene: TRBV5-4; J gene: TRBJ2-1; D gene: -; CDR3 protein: CASSMGPGIGAYNEQFF; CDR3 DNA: TGTGCCAGCAGCATGGGGCCTGGCATAGGGGCCTACAATGAGCAGTTCTTC
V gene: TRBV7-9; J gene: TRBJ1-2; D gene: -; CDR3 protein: CASSQFREDGYTF; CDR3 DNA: TGTGCCAGCAGCCAGTTCAGGGAAGATGGCTACACCTTC
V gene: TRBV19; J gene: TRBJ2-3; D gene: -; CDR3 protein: CASIPRSGEVGTDTQYF; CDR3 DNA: TGTGCCAGTATCCCCCGATCGGGGGAGGTGGGCACAGATACGCAGTATTTT
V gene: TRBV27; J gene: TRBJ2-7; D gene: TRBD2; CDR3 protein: CASSRTSGQSYEQYF; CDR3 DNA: TGTGCCAGCAGTAGGACTAGCGGGCAATCCTACGAGCAGTACTTC
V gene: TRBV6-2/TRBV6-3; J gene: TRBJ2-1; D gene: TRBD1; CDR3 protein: CASSYNTGVGNEQFF; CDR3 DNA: TGTGCCAGCAGTTACAATACAGGGGTCGGCAATGAGCAGTTCTTC
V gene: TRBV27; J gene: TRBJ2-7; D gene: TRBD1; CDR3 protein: CASKYLGTGSYEQYF; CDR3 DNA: TGTGCCAGCAAGTATCTGGGGACAGGGTCCTACGAGCAGTACTTC
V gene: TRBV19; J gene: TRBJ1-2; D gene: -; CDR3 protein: CASNLGQPHGYTF; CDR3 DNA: TGTGCCAGTAATTTAGGACAGCCTCATGGCTACACCTTC
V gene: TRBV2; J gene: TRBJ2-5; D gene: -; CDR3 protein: CASRGGRQETQYF; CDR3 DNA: TGTGCCAGCAGGGGAGGACGACAAGAGACCCAGTACTTC
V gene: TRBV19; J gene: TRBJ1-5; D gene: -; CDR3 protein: CASSKDTNQPQHF; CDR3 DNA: TGTGCCAGTAGTAAGGACACCAATCAGCCCCAGCATTTT